This TCR beta chain was profiled in a study of T-cell reconstitution after alpha-beta-depleted transplantation in children (dated by TCRdb to the mid-2010s). Background for the entire study: T-cell immune reconstitution after TCRalphabeta/CD19-depleted allogeneic hematopoietic cell transplantation in children was quantitatively tracked in the study by means of TCR repertoire profiling. Here is what the overall study found, with its caveats: In some patients, the high TCRbeta diversity seen at day 60 was put down to recipient T cells and intrathymic progenitors that had survived conditioning. The frequencies of hyperexpanded clones fell over the following months, and after one year, T-cell counts and TCRbeta diversity were mostly attributed to newly produced T cells. The apparently early alphabetaT-cell count recovery about two months after transplant was reportedly dependent on only several hundred rapidly expanded clones derived from non-depleted graft cells.

Library method: PCR. TCRdb lists the instrument as Illumina HiSeq 2500. To normalize quantification of the TCRbeta repertoire, the TCR libraries were built with molecular barcoding that relied on unique molecular identifiers. In TCRdb, the public reads were trimmed at Q25 with fastp and aligned with MiXCR, with productive beta chains retained. Every distinct CDR3 protein forms one entry, paired with its most common genes and DNA. Counted in this sample were roughly 570,000 distinct CDR3 sequences; 25% to 30% of them appeared once. The biggest ten clones account for 36% of the sample. The sample's treatment or condition label, decoded: allogeneic hematopoietic cell transplantation with graft depleted of TCRalphabeta T cells and CD19 B cells. The children who served as transplant recipients had been given grafts of TCRalphabeta/CD19-depleted allogeneic hematopoietic cells. Comment on this clonotype: Its antigen remains undetermined. No base qualities exist here, and no much larger clone lies one base off it.

The CDR3 runs 15 residues from the cysteine to the phenylalanine. Of the read, only the CDR3 DNA is kept; its 45 bases are in frame from base 1. The germline V gene (reference sequence) specifies DFQATT as CDR1 and SNEGSKA as CDR2. Clipping removes 1 base from V and 6 bases from J, with 8 as the unmatched junction base count. Specimen: PBMCs, collected before TCRalphabeta/CD19-depleted stem cell transplant. This clonotype originated in a boy less than two years old with Wiskott-Aldrich syndrome, due to receive a stem cell transplant. The V and J genes are TRBV20-1 and TRBJ2-2; TRBD2 fits 7 bases in the junction. The nucleotide sequence reads TGCAGTGCTAGAGCTCTACTAGCGCCGCCCGGGGAGCTGTTTTTT. It specifies CSARALLAPPGELFF.